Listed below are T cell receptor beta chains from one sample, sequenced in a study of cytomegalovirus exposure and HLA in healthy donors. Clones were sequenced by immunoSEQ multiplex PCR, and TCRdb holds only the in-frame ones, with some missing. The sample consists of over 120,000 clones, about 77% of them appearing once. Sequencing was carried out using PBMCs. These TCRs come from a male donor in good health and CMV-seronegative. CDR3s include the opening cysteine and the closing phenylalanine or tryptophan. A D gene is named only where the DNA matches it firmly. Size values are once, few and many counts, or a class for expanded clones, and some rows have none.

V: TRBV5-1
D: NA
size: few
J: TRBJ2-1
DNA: TGCGCCAGCAGCTTGGCGGGGGGCAACTCCTACAATGAGCAGTTCTTC
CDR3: CASSLAGGNSYNEQFF

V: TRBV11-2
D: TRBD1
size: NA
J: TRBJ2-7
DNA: TGTGCCAGCAGCTCGGGACAGTCCTACGAGCAGTACTTC
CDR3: CASSSGQSYEQYF

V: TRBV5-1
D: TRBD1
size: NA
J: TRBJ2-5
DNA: TGCGCCAGCAGCTTGGAGACAGGGTCGGGACAGACCCAGTACTTC
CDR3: CASSLETGSGQTQYF

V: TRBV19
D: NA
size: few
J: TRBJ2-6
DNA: TGTGCCACTCGGGCCCAGGGCTCTGGGGCCAACGTCCTGACTTTC
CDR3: CATRAQGSGANVLTF

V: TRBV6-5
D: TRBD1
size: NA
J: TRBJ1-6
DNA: TGTGCCAGCAGTTACGCCCGGACAGGGAATAATTCACCCCTCCACTTT
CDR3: CASSYARTGNNSPLHF

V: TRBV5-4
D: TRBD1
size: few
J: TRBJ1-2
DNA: TGTGCCAGCAGCTTGGGCGATAAATTACAGGGGAACTATGGCTACACCTTC
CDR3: CASSLGDKLQGNYGYTF

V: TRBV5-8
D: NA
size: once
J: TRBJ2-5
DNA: TGTGCCAGCAGCTTGTGGGGGGAACAAGAGACCCAGTACTTC
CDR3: CASSLWGEQETQYF

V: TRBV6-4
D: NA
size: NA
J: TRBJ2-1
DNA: TGTGCCAGCAGTGACCCTGATGAGCAGTTCTTC
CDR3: CASSDPDEQFF

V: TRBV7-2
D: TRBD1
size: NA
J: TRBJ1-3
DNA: TGTGCCAGCAGCTTGGACAGGGCAGCGGGAAACACCATATATTTT
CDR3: CASSLDRAAGNTIYF

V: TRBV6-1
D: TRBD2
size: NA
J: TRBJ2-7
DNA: TGTGCCAGCATCTTAAGCGGGGGGGCTTACGAGCAGTACTTC
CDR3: CASILSGGAYEQYF

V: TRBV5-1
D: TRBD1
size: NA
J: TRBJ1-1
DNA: TGCGCCAGCGGGACAGGGGGCCAGAACACTGAAGCTTTCTTT
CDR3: CASGTGGQNTEAFF

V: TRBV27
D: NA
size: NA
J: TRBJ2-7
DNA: TGTGCCAGCAGGGACACATCCTACGAGCAGTACTTC
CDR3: CASRDTSYEQYF

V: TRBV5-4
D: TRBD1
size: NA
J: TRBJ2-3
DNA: TGTGCCAGCAACCACCCCGGGACAGGGCTTACAGATACGCAGTATTTT
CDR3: CASNHPGTGLTDTQYF

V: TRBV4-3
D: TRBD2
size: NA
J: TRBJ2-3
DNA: TGCGCCAGCAGCCAAGTGCGGGGGGGCCGCGATACGCAGTATTTT
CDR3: CASSQVRGGRDTQYF

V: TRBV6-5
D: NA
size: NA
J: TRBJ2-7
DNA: TGTGCCAGCAGTTTTTCCGCGGATTCCTACGAGCAGTACTTC
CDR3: CASSFSADSYEQYF

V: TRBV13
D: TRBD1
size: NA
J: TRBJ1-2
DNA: TGTGCCAGCACAAAGACAGGGGGCTATGGCTACACCTTC
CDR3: CASTKTGGYGYTF

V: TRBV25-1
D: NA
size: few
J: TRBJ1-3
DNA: TGTGCCAGCAGTGACCTGAGCTCTGGAAACACCATATATTTT
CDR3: CASSDLSSGNTIYF

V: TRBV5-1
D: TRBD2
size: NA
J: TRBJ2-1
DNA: TGCGCCAGCAGCCGTCTAGCGGGAGACCGGCACAATGAGCAGTTCTTC
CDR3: CASSRLAGDRHNEQFF

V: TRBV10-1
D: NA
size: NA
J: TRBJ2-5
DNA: TGCGCCAGCAGTGAGTCGAGTATAGGCAGGTCGTACCAAGAGACCCAGTACTTC
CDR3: CASSESSIGRSYQETQYF

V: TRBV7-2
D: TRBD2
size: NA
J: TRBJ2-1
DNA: TGTGCCAGCAGCTTAGCGGGGACTAGCAGCAATGAGCAGTTCTTC
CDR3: CASSLAGTSSNEQFF